The 25 T cell receptor beta chains reported below all come from one sample, sequenced in a study of blood T cell repertoires in COVID-19. Some clones are missing from TCRdb's copy, which holds only in-frame ones; the method was immunoSEQ multiplex PCR. The top ten clones hold approximately 2.5% of a sample with roughly 200,000 clones, about 88% of them seen once. The specimen sequenced was PBMCs or T cells enriched from blood (not recorded which). These receptors were obtained from a middle-aged woman with acute COVID-19.

The chain recombines TRBV4-1 with TRBJ1-4; 7 bases agree with TRBD1. Germline CDR1 MGHRA, CDR2 YSYEKL. CDR3 length: 16 amino acids. Trimming removed 0 bases from V and 8 bases from J; junction bases left unmatched: 9. This chain's CDR3 is CASSQDSDRAGEKLFF. The CDR3 region has the DNA TGCGCCAGCAGCCAAGATTCCGACAGGGCCGGGGAAAAACTGTTTTTT.

The chain uses TRBV2 and TRBJ2-3, with D tentatively TRBD1 (5 bases). CDR3 length equals 14 residues. V dropped 2 bases and J dropped 5 bases, with 11 bases sitting between them. CDR1 is SNHLY, CDR2 FYNNEI, per germline. CDR3 residues: CASSELRGRDTQYF. As DNA, the CDR3 is TGTGCCAGCAGTGAATTAAGGGGAAGAGATACGCAGTATTTT.

The rearrangement links TRBV27 to TRBJ2-1, with a tentative D call TRBD2 (5 bases). Trimming pared 2 bases from V and 0 bases from J, leaving 8 bases between. The CDR3 spans 15 residues. Germline CDR1 is MNHEY and CDR2 is SMNVEV (reference sequence). CDR3 sequence (DNA): TGTGCCAGCAGTTTAGCAGCGGCCTCCTACAATGAGCAGTTCTTC. It yields the protein CASSLAAASYNEQFF.

The chain links TRBV6-1 to TRBJ2-1, with TRBD2 matching 13 bases. The length of the CDR3 is 19 residues. Germline loops: CDR1 MNHNS, CDR2 SASEGT. V dropped 1 base and J dropped 4; count of bases not matched to a gene: 10. The CDR3 is CASSEVGTSGVSFYNEQFF. As DNA, the CDR3 is TGTGCCAGCAGTGAAGTGGGGACTAGCGGGGTTTCCTTTTACAATGAGCAGTTCTTC.

The chain joins TRBV18 to TRBJ2-7, with 10 bases fitting TRBD1. Germline CDR1 is KGHSH and CDR2 is LQKENI. Trimming took 5 bases from V and 7 from J; bases not matched to a gene: 11. The CDR3 contains 15 residues. The CDR3, as DNA: TGTGCCAGCTCATCCGGGACAGGGGCCGCCGGGGAGCAGTACTTC. Amino acids: CASSSGTGAAGEQYF.

V and J are TRBV6-5 and TRBJ1-1; the match to TRBD1 covers 9 bases. The trim removed 4 bases at V and 5 bases at J, leaving 8 bases unmatched. Germline CDR1 reads MNHEY; CDR2 reads SVGAGI. The CDR3 has 15 residues. CDR3 residues: CASSSGQGRRTEAFF. For the CDR3, the DNA is TGTGCCAGCAGTTCGGGACAGGGCCGCCGTACTGAAGCTTTCTTT.

In its sample, this clone was seen once. The CDR3 is CAVEGVSTEAFF. The CDR3 coding sequence is TGTGCCGTGGAAGGGGTAAGCACTGAAGCTTTCTTT. The chain employs TRBV10-3 and TRBJ1-1, with D possibly TRBD1 on 5 matching bases. The CDR3 spans 12 residues. V lost 11 bases and J 4 bases, leaving 14 bases between the germline ends. The germline gives CDR1 ENHRY, CDR2 SYGVKD.

This sequence joins TRBV4-3 and TRBJ2-2; 8 positions match TRBD1. The CDR3 totals 15 residues. V shed 4 bases and J 4 bases; nucleotides not matched to a gene: 5. The V gene's germline CDR1 is LGHNA and CDR2 YSLEER. CDR3 DNA: TGCGCCAGCAGCCGCGGGACAGGAAGCACCGGGGAGCTGTTTTTT. Encoded protein: CASSRGTGSTGELFF.

In its sample, this clone was seen once. The V gene is TRBV21-1, the J gene TRBJ1-2; the DNA was not compared with TRBD1, the D call given in the table. TRBV21-1 is designated a pseudogene. This CDR3 is 16 amino acids long. The DNA for the CDR3 is TGTGCCAGCAGCAAGGGTCGACAGATAGATAACTATGGCTACACCTTC. This codes for CASSKGRQIDNYGYTF.

This sequence joins TRBV15 and TRBJ2-7, with TRBD1 matching over 7 bases. Germline CDR1 LNHNV, CDR2 YYDKDF (reference sequence). The CDR3 length is 15 residues. The trim removed 2 bases at V and 0 bases at J, leaving 4 bases unmatched. The CDR3 sequence is CATSRRDSFSYEQYF. CDR3 bases: TGTGCCACCAGCAGACGGGACAGTTTCTCCTACGAGCAGTACTTC.

V is TRBV5-5 and J is TRBJ2-5, with D possibly matching TRBD2 (6 bases). Germline CDR1 and CDR2: SGHKS and YYEKEE (reference sequence). V was shortened by 0 bases and J by 5 bases, with 11 bases between the two germline ends. The CDR3 runs to 14 residues. CDR3 sequence reads: CASSLGRGGETQYF. The CDR3 DNA sequence: TGTGCCAGCAGCTTGGGACGAGGAGGGGAGACCCAGTACTTC.

The chain uses TRBV6-4 and TRBJ2-3; D is ambiguous. The CDR3 sequence is 15 residues long. Trimming stripped 0 bases from V and 2 bases from J, with 9 bases between. In germline, CDR1 is MRHNA, CDR2 SNTAGT. CDR3 in amino acids: CASSDSHSDTDTQYF. CDR3 DNA: TGTGCCAGCAGTGACTCTCACAGTGACACAGATACGCAGTATTTT.

This chain uses TRBV7-9 with TRBJ2-3; 8 bases are a match to TRBD2. Germline lookup yields CDR1 SEHNR and CDR2 FQNEAQ (reference sequence). The CDR3 is 16 amino acids. V was pared by 3 bases and J by 1 base, with 6 bases of the junction left unmatched. CDR3 bases: TGTGCCAGCAGCTTTTGGCGGGGGGAACGCACAGATACGCAGTATTTT. Encoded protein: CASSFWRGERTDTQYF.

The chain's CDR3 is CASSLPVEGLSYGAFF. CDR3 nucleotide sequence: TGTGCCAGCAGTTTACCCGTTGAGGGCCTCAGCTACGGGGCTTTCTTT. The chain is built from TRBV28 and TRBJ1-1; D unclear. Trimming removed 2 bases at V and 11 bases at J, with 24 bases between. Germline values: CDR1 MDHEN, CDR2 SYDVKM. CDR3 length: 16 amino acids.

This clone was counted a single time. This chain's CDR3 is CASSPTGYEQYF. DNA of the CDR3: TGTGCCAGCAGCCCCACAGGCTACGAGCAGTACTTC. The rearrangement joins TRBV7-9 to TRBJ2-7; tentative D call: TRBD1 (5 bases). Germline values: CDR1 SEHNR, CDR2 FQNEAQ (reference sequence). This CDR3 is 12 amino acids long. The V end was cut by 5 bases, the J end by 3 bases, with 8 bases between.

The chain links TRBV15 to TRBJ1-4, with 8 bases aligning to TRBD1. CDR3 length equals 14 residues. Germline lookup yields CDR1 LNHNV and CDR2 YYDKDF (reference sequence). With 5 bases clipped from V and 8 bases from J, the junction kept 7 bases outside the gene matches. The CDR3 reads CATSPGQGGEKLFF. CDR3 in DNA: TGTGCCACCAGCCCAGGACAGGGTGGAGAAAAACTGTTTTTT.

This chain uses TRBV28 with TRBJ2-2, with 9 bases matching TRBD1. This CDR3 region has 12 residues. The germline CDR1 and CDR2 sequences are MDHEN and SYDVKM. V dropped 8 bases and J dropped 7; count of bases not matched to a gene: 2. Here the CDR3 DNA reads TGTGCCAGCGACAGGGGGATCGGGGAGCTGTTTTTT. Its translation is CASDRGIGELFF.

The count of this clone is one. This chain uses TRBV14 with TRBJ2-1; 8 bases fit TRBD1. This CDR3 region has 15 residues. Germline CDR1 is SGHDN and CDR2 is FVKESK. J gave up 6 bases and V 8 bases, and 12 bases lay outside the gene matches. This CDR3 is CASYETGALPNEQFF. The CDR3, as DNA: TGTGCCAGCTACGAGACAGGGGCCCTGCCCAATGAGCAGTTCTTC.

This chain uses TRBV2 with TRBJ1-5, with D unclear. Between the trimmed V and J ends, which lost 5 bases and 3 bases, there was a span of 8 bases. This CDR3 is built from 13 residues. Germline V gene data show CDR1 as SNHLY and CDR2 as FYNNEI. For the CDR3, the DNA is TGTGCCAGCAGTCTCCCTTCCAATCAGCCCCAGCATTTT. Its translation: CASSLPSNQPQHF.

V and J are TRBV27 and TRBJ2-5; weak D call: TRBD1 (6 bases). V lost 3 bases and J 3 bases, leaving 11 bases between the germline ends. The CDR3 covers 14 residues. The germline CDR1 and CDR2 sequences are MNHEY and SMNVEV (reference sequence). The CDR3 DNA sequence: TGTGCCAGCAGTTTCAGGGGCAGGGAAGAGACCCAGTACTTC. It is translated as CASSFRGREETQYF.

This clone was seen once. J is TRBJ2-7 and V is TRBV6-5; 11 nucleotides match TRBD1. This CDR3 has 16 amino acids. Germline CDR1 reads MNHEY; CDR2 reads SVGAGI. V trimming: 0 bases; J trimming: 8 bases; junction bases outside the gene matches: 9. DNA of the CDR3: TGTGCCAGCAGTTACTCGGAGGAGGACAGGGGGCAACAGCAGTACTTC. Protein sequence: CASSYSEEDRGQQQYF.

The chain recombines TRBV6-5 with TRBJ2-3, with no clear D. The CDR3 length is 13 residues. Germline V gene data show CDR1 as MNHEY and CDR2 as SVGAGI. Trimming took off 6 bases at V and 5 bases at J, with 12 bases between the two ends. The CDR3 bases are TGTGCCAGCAGGCCTAAGTGGAGAGATACGCAGTATTTT. It encodes CASRPKWRDTQYF.

The gene calls are TRBV7-2 and TRBJ2-7, with TRBD2 as a possible D gene (6 bases). V dropped 2 bases and J dropped 8 bases, with 25 bases sitting between them. CDR1 is SGHTA and CDR2 is FQGNSA in the germline V gene. The CDR3 loop spans 17 amino acids. The CDR3 DNA reads as TGTGCCAGCAGCTTACAGGTAAACCTGCGGGGCCCGTTCCAGCAGTACTTC. Its translation: CASSLQVNLRGPFQQYF.

The chain joins TRBV30 to TRBJ2-3, with TRBD2 identical over 13 bases. Germline V gives CDR1 GTSNPN, CDR2 SVGIG (reference sequence). This CDR3 has 19 amino acids. V lost 2 bases to trimming and J lost 2 bases; unmatched junction nucleotides: 13. CDR3 nucleotide sequence: TGTGCCTGGAGTCCCCGGACTAGCGGGGGCCACAGAAACACAGATACGCAGTATTTT. Its translation: CAWSPRTSGGHRNTDTQYF.

V and J are TRBV5-6 and TRBJ2-5; D may be TRBD1 (5 bases). CDR3 length: 14 amino acids. The germline CDR1 and CDR2 sequences are SGHDT and YYEEEE. Trimming removed 5 bases from V and 1 base from J, with 12 bases in between. CDR3 coding DNA: TGTGCCAGCAGAACCCAGGGTACCCAAGAGACCCAGTACTTC. Residues: CASRTQGTQETQYF.